Each of the 26 T cell receptor beta chains below was sequenced from the same sample in a study of blood T cell repertoires in COVID-19. Clones were read by immunoSEQ multiplex PCR, and TCRdb kept only the in-frame ones, dropping some. The sample holds 200,000 to 250,000 clones, almost 90% seen once. Sequencing was done on a sample of PBMCs or T cells enriched from blood (not recorded which). Source of these receptors: a woman aged 50 to 60 with acute COVID-19.

Only a few counts were recorded for this clone. The chain recombines TRBV7-9 with TRBJ1-6; the D gene is possibly TRBD1 (6 bases). The CDR3 contains 14 residues. Germline V gene sequence: CDR1 SEHNR, CDR2 FQNEAQ (reference sequence). Trimming pared 5 bases from V and 8 bases from J, leaving 13 bases between. CDR3 loop: CASSQGSPYSPLHF. CDR3 coding DNA: TGTGCCAGCAGCCAGGGGTCTCCCTATTCACCCCTCCACTTT.

The rearrangement joins TRBV5-5 to TRBJ1-2, with 8 bases matching TRBD1. The CDR3 is 16 amino acids. The germline gives CDR1 SGHKS, CDR2 YYEKEE (reference sequence). Trimming took 0 bases from V and 7 from J; bases not matched to a gene: 11. The CDR3 loop is CASSLVGGQVIRGYTF. The CDR3 region has the DNA TGTGCCAGCAGCTTGGTTGGGGGACAGGTAATTCGTGGCTACACCTTC.

The chain joins TRBV27 to TRBJ2-3; 10 bases agree with TRBD2. Germline V gene lookup returns CDR1 MNHEY and CDR2 SMNVEV (reference sequence). The CDR3 is made up of 15 amino acids. Germline trimming cut 6 bases from V and 3 bases from J; bases unmatched to any gene: 6. The CDR3 DNA sequence: TGTGCCAGCAGCGCACCTAGCGGGAGTACAGATACGCAGTATTTT. Amino acids: CASSAPSGSTDTQYF.

V is TRBV29-1 and J is TRBJ2-3, with D possibly TRBD2 on 6 matching bases. There are 10 residues in the CDR3. The ends were cut back, 7 bases at V and 9 bases at J, with 11 bases in the middle. Per the germline V gene, CDR1 is SQVTM and CDR2 is ANQGSEA. CDR3 protein: CSGDFGTQYF. The CDR3 DNA follows: TGCAGCGGGGACTTCGGGACGCAGTATTTT.

The CDR3 bases are TGTGCCAGCCTCCGACAGGGGTATCAGCCCCAGCATTTT. Translation: CASLRQGYQPQHF. The chain employs TRBV28 and TRBJ1-5; 8 bases match TRBD1. CDR3 length: 13 amino acids. V was pared by 8 bases and J by 5 bases, with 5 bases of the junction left unmatched. Per germline, CDR1 MDHEN and CDR2 SYDVKM.

Remarks on this clone: One junction end disagrees with the germline gene, perhaps due to a read error. The chain couples TRBV5-4 to TRBJ1-2; D is unclear. The germline gives CDR1 SGHNT, CDR2 YYREEE (reference sequence). The length of the CDR3 is 13 residues. The chain's CDR3 is CASSLPNGEPPFF. The CDR3 region has the DNA TGTGCCAGCAGCCTTCCTAACGGGGAGCCCCCATTCTTC.

The chain couples TRBV5-4 to TRBJ2-7; maybe TRBD2 (6 bases). V shed 0 bases and J shed 2 bases, with 12 bases lying between them. CDR3 length: 15 residues. CDR1 and CDR2 (germline): SGHNT, YYREEE (reference sequence). The CDR3 is CASSLELASAYEQYF. The DNA for the CDR3 is TGTGCCAGCAGCTTGGAGCTAGCGAGCGCCTACGAGCAGTACTTC.

The chain carries TRBV4-3 and TRBJ1-6; D perhaps matches TRBD1 (5 bases). Germline V gene sequence: CDR1 LGHNA, CDR2 YSLEER. V was pared by 1 base and J by 8 bases, with 12 bases between. This CDR3 is 15 amino acids long. In nucleotides, the CDR3 is TGCGCCAGCAGCCAAGTCCAAGGGGCCTATTCACCCCTCCACTTT. Amino acids: CASSQVQGAYSPLHF.

The V call is TRBV18, the J call TRBJ1-1; D may be TRBD1 (5 bases). Trimming took 3 bases from V and 0 from J, leaving 11 bases between them. Germline V gene lookup returns CDR1 KGHSH and CDR2 LQKENI. The CDR3 contains 15 residues. The CDR3 region is CASSPLDTVNTEAFF. DNA for the CDR3: TGTGCCAGCTCACCCTTGGACACGGTGAACACTGAAGCTTTCTTT.

The CDR3 DNA reads TGTGCCACCACCGGGACTAGCGGATTTTACGAGCAGTACTTC. Protein: CATTGTSGFYEQYF. The rearrangement joins TRBV2 to TRBJ2-7; TRBD2 agrees at 11 bases. Germline CDR1 reads SNHLY; CDR2 reads FYNNEI. V lost 10 bases, J lost 4 bases, and 9 bases stayed unmatched. The CDR3 has 14 amino acids.

CDR3 DNA sequence: TGTGCCAGCATCCGGTCCCAATCCTACGAGCAGTACTTC. Translation gives CASIRSQSYEQYF. The chain employs TRBV6-5 and TRBJ2-7; D is uncertain. Trimming pared 7 bases from V and 1 base from J, leaving 11 bases between. The CDR3 sequence is 13 residues long. Per the germline V gene, CDR1 is MNHEY and CDR2 is SVGAGI.

The chain is built from TRBV7-6 and TRBJ1-1, with 7 bases identical to TRBD1. V was clipped by 5 bases and J by 1 base; unmatched bases: 7. The CDR3 is 15 residues long. CDR1 is SGHVS and CDR2 is FNYEAQ in the germline V gene. The CDR3 loop is CASSPRQGPNTEAFF. The CDR3 DNA reads as TGTGCCAGCAGCCCTAGACAGGGCCCGAACACTGAAGCTTTCTTT. Full variable domain (rest looked up from reference TRBV7-6 and TRBJ1-1): GAGVSQSPRYKVTKRGQDVALRCDPISGHVSLYWYRQALGQGPEFLTYFNYEAQQDKSGLPNDRFSAERPEGSISTLTIQRTEQRDSAMYRCASSPRQGPNTEAFFGQGTRLTVV.

This clone was detected a few times. This sequence joins TRBV3-1 (or the pseudogene TRBV3-2) and TRBJ2-7, with TRBD2 matching 8 bases. V dropped 3 bases and J dropped 4; count of bases not matched to a gene: 5. CDR3 length: 14 residues. The germline V gene has CDR1 LGHDT and CDR2 YNNKEL (reference sequence). The CDR3 loop is CASSQAGGIYEQYF. Written as DNA, the CDR3 is TGTGCCAGCAGCCAGGCGGGAGGAATATACGAGCAGTACTTC.

The J gene is TRBJ1-4, the V gene TRBV28; TRBD1 aligns across 9 bases. This CDR3 is 17 amino acids long. V gave up 1 base and J gave up 7 bases; unmatched junction bases: 10. The V gene's germline CDR1 is MDHEN and CDR2 SYDVKM. The CDR3 bases are TGTGCCAGCAGTTTATTCCGAACAGGGGGCCTTGGTGAAAAACTGTTTTTT. Translating it yields CASSLFRTGGLGEKLFF.

V usage is TRBV18 and J usage is TRBJ2-7; 9 bases match TRBD1. Germline V gene sequence: CDR1 KGHSH, CDR2 LQKENI. The CDR3 runs to 15 residues. J was trimmed by 7 bases and V by 2 bases; bases with no gene match: 9. The chain's CDR3 is CASSPTGTGLSEQYF. In DNA, the CDR3 is TGTGCCAGCTCACCAACAGGGACAGGGTTATCGGAGCAGTACTTC.

V is TRBV27 and J is TRBJ2-7; 10 bases map to TRBD2. The CDR3 is 15 amino acids. From germline, CDR1 is MNHEY and CDR2 SMNVEV (reference sequence). V dropped 5 bases and J dropped 2; count of bases not matched to a gene: 6. CDR3 residues: CASSPVGTSAYEQYF. Written as DNA, the CDR3 is TGTGCCAGCAGTCCTGTCGGGACTAGCGCCTACGAGCAGTACTTC.

The genes are TRBV12-3 or TRBV12-4 and TRBJ1-2; no clear D gene. This CDR3 contains 11 residues. V gave up 4 bases and J gave up 5 bases, with 5 bases separating them. For the CDR3, the DNA is TGTGCCAGCAGTTGGAGGTATGGCTACACCTTC. Protein sequence: CASSWRYGYTF.

The gene calls are TRBV4-2 and TRBJ2-3; D is perhaps TRBD2 (6 bases). CDR3 length equals 15 residues. CDR1 and CDR2 (germline): LGHNA, YNFKEQ. Between the trimmed V and J ends, which lost 4 bases and 1 base, there was a span of 12 bases. The CDR3 sequence is CASSPRRGGTDTQYF. CDR3 DNA: TGTGCCAGCAGCCCCCGGAGGGGCGGCACAGATACGCAGTATTTT.

The chain has TRBV5-1 and TRBJ2-3; TRBD2 agrees at 7 bases. The CDR3 runs to 16 residues. CDR1 is SGHRS, CDR2 YFSETQ, per germline. Trimming removed 4 bases from V and 0 bases from J; junction bases left unmatched: 8. CDR3 protein: CASSPTGTTSTDTQYF. CDR3 sequence (DNA): TGCGCCAGCAGCCCTACCGGGACTACTAGCACAGATACGCAGTATTTT. Drawing the rest from reference TRBV5-1 and TRBJ2-3, the complete variable domain is KAGVTQTPRYLIKTRGQQVTLSCSPISGHRSVSWYQQTPGQGLQFLFEYFSETQRNKGNFPGRFSGRQFSNSRSEMNVSTLELGDSALYLCASSPTGTTSTDTQYFGPGTRLTVL.

This chain uses TRBV5-1 with TRBJ2-7; D remains ambiguous. The germline V gene has CDR1 SGHRS and CDR2 YFSETQ. This CDR3 region has 12 residues. Trimming took 4 bases from V and 3 from J, leaving 8 bases between them. The CDR3 nucleotides are TGCGCCAGCAGCGACTCTTTCTACGAGCAGTACTTC. Amino acids: CASSDSFYEQYF. The whole variable domain, filled in from reference TRBV5-1 and TRBJ2-7, reads KAGVTQTPRYLIKTRGQQVTLSCSPISGHRSVSWYQQTPGQGLQFLFEYFSETQRNKGNFPGRFSGRQFSNSRSEMNVSTLELGDSALYLCASSDSFYEQYFGPGTRLTVT.

By share, this clone counts as medium-sized. Here the CDR3 reads CASSLMDSHNEQFF. As DNA, the CDR3 is TGTGCCAGCAGCTTAATGGACAGCCACAATGAGCAGTTCTTC. The V gene is TRBV7-6, the J gene TRBJ2-1; a weak D match, TRBD1 (6 bases). Germline CDR1 is SGHVS and CDR2 is FNYEAQ. V gave up 2 bases and J gave up 5 bases, with 10 bases separating them. The CDR3 length is 14 residues.

This sequence joins TRBV28 and TRBJ1-5, with TRBD1 identical over 8 bases. Trimming removed 1 base from V and 11 bases from J; junction bases left unmatched: 1. Germline values: CDR1 MDHEN, CDR2 SYDVKM. The CDR3 has 12 amino acids. The CDR3 protein is CASSLLQGAQHF. The CDR3 DNA reads as TGTGCCAGCAGTTTATTACAGGGGGCCCAGCATTTT.

This clone came up once. The chain combines TRBV7-2 with TRBJ1-4; D ambiguous. CDR1 SGHTA and CDR2 FQGNSA come from the germline V gene. CDR3 length equals 15 residues. The V end was cut by 2 bases, the J end by 2 bases, with 9 bases between. As DNA, the CDR3 is TGTGCCAGCAGCTTACAACGGTTTACTAATGAAAAACTGTTTTTT. It codes for CASSLQRFTNEKLFF.

The chain uses TRBV3-1 (or the pseudogene TRBV3-2) and TRBJ2-7; 10 bases agree with TRBD1. The junction had 7 bases not matched to a gene; V was cut back by 2 bases and J by 6 bases. CDR3 length: 15 amino acids. Looked up from germline, CDR1 is LGHDT and CDR2 is YNNKEL (reference sequence). CDR3 coding DNA: TGTGCCAGCAGCCAAAGGGACAGGGGAGGGGGCGAGCAGTACTTC. Translation gives CASSQRDRGGGEQYF.

V is TRBV28 and J is TRBJ1-1; 9 positions match TRBD1. CDR1 is MDHEN, CDR2 SYDVKM, per germline. The J segment lost 6 bases and the V segment lost 7 bases, leaving 12 bases of the junction unmatched. The CDR3 contains 15 residues. The CDR3 reads CASTPVGTGSPEAFF. The CDR3 DNA is TGTGCCAGCACCCCAGTAGGGACAGGGAGCCCTGAAGCTTTCTTT. Using reference TRBV28 and TRBJ1-1 for the parts outside the CDR3, the full variable domain is DVKVTQSSRYLVKRTGEKVFLECVQDMDHENMFWYRQDPGLGLRLIYFSYDVKMKEKGDIPEGYSVSREKKERFSLILESASTNQTSMYLCASTPVGTGSPEAFFGQGTRLTVV.

Note on this clone: At one end the junction does not follow the germline gene, possibly because of a read error. This chain links TRBV7-6 with TRBJ2-1; TRBD2 matches 11 bases. The CDR3 is 15 amino acids. Germline CDR1 and CDR2: SGHVS and FNYEAQ. The CDR3 loop is CASSVAHLLAGVMFF. In nucleotides, the CDR3 is TGTGCCAGCAGCGTAGCCCACCTACTAGCGGGAGTTATGTTCTTC. Drawing the rest from reference TRBV7-6 and TRBJ2-1, the complete variable domain is GAGVSQSPRYKVTKRGQDVALRCDPISGHVSLYWYRQALGQGPEFLTYFNYEAQQDKSGLPNDRFSAERPEGSISTLTIQRTEQRDSAMYRCASSVAHLLAGVMFFGPGTRLTVL.